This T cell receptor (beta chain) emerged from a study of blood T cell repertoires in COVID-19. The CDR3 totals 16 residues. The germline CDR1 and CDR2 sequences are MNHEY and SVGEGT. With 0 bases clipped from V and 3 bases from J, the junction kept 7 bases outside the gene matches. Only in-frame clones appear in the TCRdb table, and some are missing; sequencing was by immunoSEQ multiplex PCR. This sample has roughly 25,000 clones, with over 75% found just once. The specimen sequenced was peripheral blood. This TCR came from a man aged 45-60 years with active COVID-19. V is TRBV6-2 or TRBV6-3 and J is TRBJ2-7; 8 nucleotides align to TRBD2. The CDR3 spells CASSYSWLAGNYEQYF. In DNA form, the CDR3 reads TGTGCCAGCAGTTACTCTTGGCTAGCGGGTAACTACGAGCAGTACTTC.